This TCR beta chain was recovered during a study of CD8+ T cells in alopecia areata. The germline gives CDR1 LGHNA, CDR2 YSLEER. The CDR3 consists of 15 residues. Trimming took 4 bases from V and 6 from J; bases not matched to a gene: 10. Sequencing used cDNA as its template, made by extracting RNA and reverse transcribing it. The protocol was immunoSEQ multiplex PCR, while the TCRdb copy is restricted to in-frame clones and leaves out a portion. Of about 180,000 clones detected, about 55% appear once; the ten largest clones hold approximately 10%. Sample treatment: oral pan-JAK inhibitor, 5-10 mg twice daily.

V is TRBV4-3 and J is TRBJ2-7, with 9 bases fitting TRBD1. This sample comprised CD8+ T cells sorted from blood, obtained at week 24, from a patient treated with tofacitinib. The clonotype comes from a human donor with alopecia areata. The CDR3 region has the DNA TGCGCCAGCAGCCCTGGATCGGGACAGGGCTCCGAGCAGTACTTC. As protein: CASSPGSGQGSEQYF.